This TCR beta chain was sequenced in a study of early stage breast cancer tumors. Looking at the study overall: Average read coverage per sample was roughly 9.1-fold. Whole-study findings and limits: Bulk DNA sequencing of unsorted cells missed chain pairing and markers. Blood repertoires resembled normal breast more than tumor. Enriched TCRB sequences shared across patients were mostly commonly generated sequences.

Concerning this clone itself: Its antigen is currently unknown.

Profiled with immunoSEQ multiplex PCR; TCRdb holds only in-frame clones, not every one. The sample has some 47,000 clones; 65% to 90% are singletons. Germline V gene lookup returns CDR1 SGHDT and CDR2 YYEEEE. V was clipped by 2 bases and J by 5 bases; unmatched bases: 8. The CDR3 totals 15 residues. This chain uses TRBV5-6 with TRBJ2-5; TRBD1 matches 8 bases. This TCR came from a person aged 45 to 59 with breast cancer. What was sequenced was blood. The CDR3: CASSLRQGKGETQYF. DNA of the CDR3: TGTGCCAGCAGCTTAAGACAGGGGAAAGGTGAGACCCAGTACTTC.